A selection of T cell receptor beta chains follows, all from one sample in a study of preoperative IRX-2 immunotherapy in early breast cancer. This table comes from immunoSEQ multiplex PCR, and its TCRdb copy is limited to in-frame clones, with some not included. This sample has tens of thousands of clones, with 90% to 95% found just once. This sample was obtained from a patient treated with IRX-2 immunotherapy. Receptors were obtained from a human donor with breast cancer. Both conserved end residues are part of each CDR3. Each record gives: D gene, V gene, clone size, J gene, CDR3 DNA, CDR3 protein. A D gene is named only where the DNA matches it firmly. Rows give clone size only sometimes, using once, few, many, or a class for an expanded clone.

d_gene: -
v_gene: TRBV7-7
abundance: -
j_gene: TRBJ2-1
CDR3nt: TGTGCTAGCAGCTTAAATAGTGGAGCGGCGTACAATGAGCAGTTCTTC
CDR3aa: CASSLNSGAAYNEQFF

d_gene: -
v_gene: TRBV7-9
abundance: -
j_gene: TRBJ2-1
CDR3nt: TGTGCCAGCAGCTTAGTAGCCCCTAGCGAGCAGTTCTTC
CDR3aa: CASSLVAPSEQFF

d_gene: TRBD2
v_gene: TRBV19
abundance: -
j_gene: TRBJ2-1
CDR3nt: TGTGCCAGTAGTATAGATCGGGCGGGGGGGCAGTTCTTC
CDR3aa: CASSIDRAGGQFF

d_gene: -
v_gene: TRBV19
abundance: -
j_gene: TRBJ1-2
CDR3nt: TGTGCCAGTAGCCCTGAGTGGGACTATGGCTACACCTTC
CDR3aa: CASSPEWDYGYTF

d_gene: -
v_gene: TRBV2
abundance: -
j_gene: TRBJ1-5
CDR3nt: TGTGCCAGCGAATTCGGAAATCCCAATCAGCCCCAGCATTTT
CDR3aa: CASEFGNPNQPQHF

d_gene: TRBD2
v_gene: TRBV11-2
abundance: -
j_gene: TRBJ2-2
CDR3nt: TGTGCCAGCAGCTTTGGACTAGCGGGTATGAACACCGGGGAGCTGTTTTTT
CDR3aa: CASSFGLAGMNTGELFF

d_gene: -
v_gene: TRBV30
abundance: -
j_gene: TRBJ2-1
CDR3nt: TGTGCCTCGATCTTAGGTGGCTACTACAATGAGCAGTTCTTC
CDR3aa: CASILGGYYNEQFF

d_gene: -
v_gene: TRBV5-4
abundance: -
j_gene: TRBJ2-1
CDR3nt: TGTGCCAGCAGCTTGGGCCGCTCCTACAATGAGCAGTTCTTC
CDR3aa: CASSLGRSYNEQFF

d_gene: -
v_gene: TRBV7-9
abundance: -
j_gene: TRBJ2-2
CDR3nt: TGTGCCAGCAGCCCCCCTCCCCCGAACACCGGGGAGCTGTTTTTT
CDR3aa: CASSPPPPNTGELFF

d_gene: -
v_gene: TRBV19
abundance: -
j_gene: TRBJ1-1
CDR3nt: TGTGCCAGTAGTATAATAGGGATCGGGAGGAACACTGAAGCTTTCTTT
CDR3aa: CASSIIGIGRNTEAFF

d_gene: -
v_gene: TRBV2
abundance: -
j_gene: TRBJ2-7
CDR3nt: TGTGCCAGCAGTGAAGTGGGACGACGCTCCTACGAGCAGTACTTC
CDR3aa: CASSEVGRRSYEQYF

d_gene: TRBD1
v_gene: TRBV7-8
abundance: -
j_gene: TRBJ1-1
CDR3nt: TGTGCCAGCAGCTTAGCGAGGACAGGGAGTAGAACTGAAGCTTTCTTT
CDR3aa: CASSLARTGSRTEAFF

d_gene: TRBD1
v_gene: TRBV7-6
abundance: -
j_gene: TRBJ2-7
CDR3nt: TGTGCCAGCAGCTCTGCCGGACAGGGCCGCGAGCAGTACTTC
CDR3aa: CASSSAGQGREQYF

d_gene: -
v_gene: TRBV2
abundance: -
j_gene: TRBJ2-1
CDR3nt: TGTGCCAGCTTGACTAGAGCTTACAATGAGCAGTTCTTC
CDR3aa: CASLTRAYNEQFF

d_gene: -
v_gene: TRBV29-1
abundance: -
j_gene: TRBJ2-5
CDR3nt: TGCAGCGTTATTGGGGCGGAGACCCAGTACTTC
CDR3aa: CSVIGAETQYF

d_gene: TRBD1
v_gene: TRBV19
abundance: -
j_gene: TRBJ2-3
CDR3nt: TGTGCCAGTAGCCGGGACAGGTCGTCAGATACGCAGTATTTT
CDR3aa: CASSRDRSSDTQYF

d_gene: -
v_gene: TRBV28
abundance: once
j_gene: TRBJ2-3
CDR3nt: TGTGCCAGCACCCCTGGGTCAGATACGCAGTATTTT
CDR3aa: CASTPGSDTQYF

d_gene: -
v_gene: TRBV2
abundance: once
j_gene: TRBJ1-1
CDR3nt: TGTGCCAGCAGTGAAGCAAACCTTTCTTTCGGGCCGAACACTGAAGCTTTCTTT
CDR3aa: CASSEANLSFGPNTEAFF

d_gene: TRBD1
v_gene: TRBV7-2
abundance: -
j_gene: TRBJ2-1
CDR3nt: TGTGCCAGCAGCTTAACCCCCCCAGGGGGCGGGGAGCAGTTCTTC
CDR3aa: CASSLTPPGGGEQFF

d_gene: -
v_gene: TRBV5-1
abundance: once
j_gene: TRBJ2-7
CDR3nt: TGCGCCAGCAGCTTAAGCTCCTACGAGCAGTACTTC
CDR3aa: CASSLSSYEQYF

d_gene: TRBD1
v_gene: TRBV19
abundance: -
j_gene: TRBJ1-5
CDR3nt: TGTGCCAGTAGTTGGGGGACAGGGAATCAGCCCCAGCATTTT
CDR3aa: CASSWGTGNQPQHF

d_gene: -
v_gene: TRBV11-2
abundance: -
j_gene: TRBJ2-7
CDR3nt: TGTGCCAGCAGCCGGACCGGGGGGCAGTACTTC
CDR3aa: CASSRTGGQYF

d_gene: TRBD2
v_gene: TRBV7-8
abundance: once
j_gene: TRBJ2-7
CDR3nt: TGTGCCAGCAGCCCGGGACTAGCGGACGCCTACGAGCAGTACTTC
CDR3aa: CASSPGLADAYEQYF

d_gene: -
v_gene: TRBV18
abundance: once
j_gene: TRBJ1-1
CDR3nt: TGTGCCAGCTCACCAGGCCTCCTAATGAACACTGAAGCTTTCTTT
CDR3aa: CASSPGLLMNTEAFF

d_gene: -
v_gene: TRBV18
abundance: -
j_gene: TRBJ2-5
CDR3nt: TGTGCCAGCTCACCAGGGCTCGGGGAGACCCAGTACTTC
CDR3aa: CASSPGLGETQYF

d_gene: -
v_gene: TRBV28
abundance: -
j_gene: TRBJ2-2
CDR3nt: TGTGCCAGCAGTTTAGGGTCCCCGGCCGGGGAGCTGTTTTTT
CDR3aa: CASSLGSPAGELFF

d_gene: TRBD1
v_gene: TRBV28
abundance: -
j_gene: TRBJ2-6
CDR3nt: TGTGCCAGCAGGATCAGGGGGCGCGCTGGGGCCAACGTCCTGACTTTC
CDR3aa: CASRIRGRAGANVLTF

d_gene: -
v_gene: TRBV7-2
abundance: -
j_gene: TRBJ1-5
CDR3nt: TGTGCCAGCAGCTTAGGGAGGCCTGGGGATCAGCCCCAGCATTTT
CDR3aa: CASSLGRPGDQPQHF

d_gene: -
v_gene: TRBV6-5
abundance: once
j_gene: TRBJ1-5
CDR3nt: TGTGCCAGCAGTTACTCGACGGGACAGCCCCAGCATTTT
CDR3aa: CASSYSTGQPQHF

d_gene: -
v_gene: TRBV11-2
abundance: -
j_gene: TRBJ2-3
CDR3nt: TGTGCCAGCAGCAAGGCAGATACGCAGTATTTT
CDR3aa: CASSKADTQYF

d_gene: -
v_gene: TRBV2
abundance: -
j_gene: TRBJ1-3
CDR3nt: TGTGCCAGCACCGAGAGGGGAAACACCATATATTTT
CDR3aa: CASTERGNTIYF

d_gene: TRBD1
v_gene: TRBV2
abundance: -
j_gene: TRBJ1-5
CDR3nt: TGTGCCAGCAGTCGGGACAGGGGTCAACAGCCCCAGCATTTT
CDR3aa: CASSRDRGQQPQHF

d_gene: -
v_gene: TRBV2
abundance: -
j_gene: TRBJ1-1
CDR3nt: TGTGCCACTTCGGACATGGGGGGCACTGAAGCTTTCTTT
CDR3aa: CATSDMGGTEAFF

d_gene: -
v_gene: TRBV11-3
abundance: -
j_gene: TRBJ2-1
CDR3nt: TGTGCCAGCATTAGTGACTGGTTTCACTACAATGAGCAGTTCTTC
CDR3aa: CASISDWFHYNEQFF

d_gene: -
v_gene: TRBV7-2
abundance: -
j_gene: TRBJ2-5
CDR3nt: TGTGCCAGCAGCTTATTTTTGGGGCAAGAGACCCAGTACTTC
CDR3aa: CASSLFLGQETQYF

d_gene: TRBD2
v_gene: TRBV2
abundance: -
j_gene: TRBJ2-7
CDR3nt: TGTGCCGGGGGGGGGTTCTCCTACGAGCAGTACTTC
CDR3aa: CAGGGFSYEQYF

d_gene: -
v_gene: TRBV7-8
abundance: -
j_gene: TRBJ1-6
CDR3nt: TGTGCCACGAAGGGGGGTAATTCACCCCTCCACTTT
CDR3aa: CATKGGNSPLHF

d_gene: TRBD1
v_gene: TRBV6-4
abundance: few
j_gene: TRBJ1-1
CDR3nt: TGTGCCAGCAGTGACGAGTACAGGGGAATGGGAGAAGCTTTCTTT
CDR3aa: CASSDEYRGMGEAFF

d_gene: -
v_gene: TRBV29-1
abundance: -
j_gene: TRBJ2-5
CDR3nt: TGCAGCGTCTATCCCCAAGAGACCCAGTACTTC
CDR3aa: CSVYPQETQYF

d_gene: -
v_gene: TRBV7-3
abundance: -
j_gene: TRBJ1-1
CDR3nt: TGTGCCAGCAGCTTTAACCCCCCCGGGATGTTAACTGAAGCTTTCTTT
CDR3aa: CASSFNPPGMLTEAFF

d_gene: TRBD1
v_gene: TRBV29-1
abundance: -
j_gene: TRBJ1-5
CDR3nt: TGCAGCTCACCGGGGGCAGTTTTGGGGACAGGGGCCGCTTCTAGCAATCAGCCCCAGCATTTT
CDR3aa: CSSPGAVLGTGAASSNQPQHF

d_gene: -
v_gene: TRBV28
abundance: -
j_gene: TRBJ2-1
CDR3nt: TGTGCCATCTCCCTTCTCGAGACTAGATCCTACAATGAGCAGTTCTTC
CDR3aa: CAISLLETRSYNEQFF

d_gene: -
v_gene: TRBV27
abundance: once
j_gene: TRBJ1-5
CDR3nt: TGTGCCAGCAGCCCGAGTTGGGGGGGCAACCAGCCCCAGCATTTT
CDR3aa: CASSPSWGGNQPQHF

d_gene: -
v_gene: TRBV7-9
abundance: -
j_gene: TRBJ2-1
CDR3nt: TGTGCCAGCAGCTTTGGTCAGGGGTACAATGAGCAGTTCTTC
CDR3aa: CASSFGQGYNEQFF

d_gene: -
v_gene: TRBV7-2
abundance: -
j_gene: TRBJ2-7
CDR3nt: TGTGCCAGCAGCCCTCTACCGGGGGAATCCTACGAGCAGTACTTC
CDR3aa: CASSPLPGESYEQYF

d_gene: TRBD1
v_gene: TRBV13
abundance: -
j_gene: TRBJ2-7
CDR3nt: TGTGCCAGCAGCGGACAGGGGTGGAACGAGCAGTACTTC
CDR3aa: CASSGQGWNEQYF

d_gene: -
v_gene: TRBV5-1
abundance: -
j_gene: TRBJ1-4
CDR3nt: TGCGCCAGCAGCTTGACAGCAACTAATGAAAAACTGTTTTTT
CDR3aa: CASSLTATNEKLFF

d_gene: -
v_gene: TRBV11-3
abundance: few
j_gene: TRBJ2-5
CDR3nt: TGTGCCAGCAGCTTAGGGGGAGGTCAAGAGACCCAGTACTTC
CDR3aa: CASSLGGGQETQYF

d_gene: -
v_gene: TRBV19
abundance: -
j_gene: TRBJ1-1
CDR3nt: TGTGCCAGTAGTGCCCGGACAGTTGCTGAAGCTTTCTTT
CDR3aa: CASSARTVAEAFF